The 22 T cell receptor beta chains listed next were all sequenced from one sample in a study of blood T cell repertoires in COVID-19. Profiling relied on immunoSEQ multiplex PCR, and the TCRdb table lists in-frame clones only, not all of them. The table records approximately 170,000 clones, less than 90% of them present only once. The material sequenced was peripheral blood. Source of these receptors: a woman between 70 and 85 years old with COVID-19, enrolled during active disease.

V usage is TRBV5-1 and J usage is TRBJ1-4; TRBD1 matches 9 bases. The junction had 4 bases not matched to a gene; V was cut back by 0 bases and J by 4 bases. The CDR3 runs 16 residues. Germline CDR1 and CDR2: SGHRS and YFSETQ. CDR3 in amino acids: CASSLAMGQGNEKLFF. The CDR3, as DNA: TGCGCCAGCAGCTTGGCCATGGGACAGGGTAATGAAAAACTGTTTTTT.

The chain couples TRBV2 to TRBJ2-7; D call uncertain. Per germline, CDR1 SNHLY and CDR2 FYNNEI. The CDR3 has 15 residues. Trimming removed 1 base at V and 6 bases at J, with 16 bases between. In nucleotides, the CDR3 is TGTGCCAGCAGTGAAGTTCCAGTTGGGTGGAGCGAGCAGTACTTC. It translates to CASSEVPVGWSEQYF.

This sequence joins TRBV7-2 and TRBJ2-2, with TRBD1 as a possible D gene (5 bases). V lost 1 base, J lost 5 bases, and 11 bases lay in between. CDR1 is SGHTA, CDR2 FQGNSA, per germline. The CDR3 is made up of 15 amino acids. This chain's CDR3 is CASSLDPGRTGELFF. CDR3 bases: TGTGCCAGCAGCTTAGATCCAGGGCGAACCGGGGAGCTGTTTTTT.

As DNA, the CDR3 is TGTGCCAGCAGGGGGAGACAGGGGATCTATGGCTACACCTTC. It is translated as CASRGRQGIYGYTF. The rearrangement links TRBV28 to TRBJ1-2; 8 positions agree with TRBD1. CDR1 MDHEN and CDR2 SYDVKM come from the germline V gene. V dropped 6 bases and J dropped 4; count of bases not matched to a gene: 7. The CDR3 extends over 14 amino acids.

This clone was detected a few times. This rearrangement joins TRBV9 to TRBJ2-5; 8 positions match TRBD2. The CDR3 has 15 residues. CDR1 is SGDLS and CDR2 is YYNGEE in the germline V gene. Losses at the gene ends were 4 bases for V and 0 bases for J; bases not matched to a gene: 5. CDR3 amino acids: CASSPQRGYQETQYF. Written as DNA, the CDR3 is TGTGCCAGCAGCCCCCAGCGGGGGTACCAAGAGACCCAGTACTTC.

V gene TRBV12-3 or TRBV12-4 combines with J gene TRBJ1-4; the D gene is possibly TRBD1 (6 bases). This CDR3 is 12 amino acids long. V was shortened by 0 bases and J by 13 bases, with 9 bases between the two germline ends. Here the CDR3 DNA reads TGTGCCAGCAGTTTAGCGACAGGAGTACTGTTTTTT. Translated, it gives CASSLATGVLFF.

This clone showed up just once. The chain uses TRBV28 and TRBJ2-5; TRBD2 aligns across 7 bases. CDR1 MDHEN and CDR2 SYDVKM come from the germline V gene. The V gene end was trimmed by 4 bases and the J gene end by 10 bases; junction bases not matched to a gene: 6. CDR3 length: 12 amino acids. The CDR3 here is CASSSGLPYQYF. CDR3 DNA sequence: TGTGCCAGCAGTTCGGGACTACCGTACCAGTACTTC.

The chain carries TRBV6-4 and TRBJ2-3; 10 nucleotides agree with TRBD2. Germline loops: CDR1 MRHNA, CDR2 SNTAGT. The CDR3 covers 19 residues. The V gene end was trimmed by 0 bases and the J gene end by 0 bases; junction bases not matched to a gene: 9. CDR3 sequence (DNA): TGTGCCAGCAGTGACTCAGGAGCGGGAGGGCCAATGAGCACAGATACGCAGTATTTT. This translates into CASSDSGAGGPMSTDTQYF.

This rearrangement joins TRBV7-3 to TRBJ2-5; D may be TRBD2 (6 bases). The CDR3 has 12 residues. V lost 5 bases to trimming and J lost 7 bases, with 11 bases between them. CDR1 is SGHTA, CDR2 FQGTGA, per germline. CDR3 bases: TGTGCCAGCAGCAGCGCCGGGGGGACCCAGTACTTC. Its protein is CASSSAGGTQYF. The full variable domain, in which reference TRBV7-3 and TRBJ2-5 provide the parts outside the CDR3, is GAGVSQTPSNKVTEKGKYVELRCDPISGHTALYWYRQSLGQGPEFLIYFQGTGAADDSGLPNDRFFAVRPEGSVSTLKIQRTERGDSAVYLCASSSAGGTQYFGPGTRLLVL.

This chain connects TRBV28 to TRBJ1-1; 7 nucleotides line up with TRBD1. V lost 4 bases and J lost 5; bases outside the gene matches: 4. Germline loops: CDR1 MDHEN, CDR2 SYDVKM. This CDR3 has 13 residues. The DNA of the CDR3 is TGTGCCAGCAGTTCACACAGGGGTACTGAAGCTTTCTTT. Amino acid sequence: CASSSHRGTEAFF.

The rearrangement joins TRBV12-3 or TRBV12-4 to TRBJ2-1; 9 bases align to TRBD2. V lost 8 bases and J lost 8; bases outside the gene matches: 4. This CDR3 has 12 residues. CDR3 protein: CASERGEDEQFF. CDR3 nucleotide sequence: TGTGCCAGCGAGCGGGGGGAGGATGAGCAGTTCTTC.

The CDR3, as DNA: TGTGCCAGGGGAGGGGACGGCCAGGGGTCACCCCTCCACTTT. It translates to CARGGDGQGSPLHF. V is TRBV6-5 and J is TRBJ1-6, with D possibly matching TRBD1 (6 bases). V was clipped by 9 bases and J by 10 bases, with 19 bases between them. The CDR3 runs 14 residues. The germline V gene has CDR1 MNHEY and CDR2 SVGAGI.

This clone was seen once. For the CDR3, the DNA is TGTGCCAGCAGTTCCCGACAGAGTGAAGCTTTCTTT. Protein product: CASSSRQSEAFF. The J gene is TRBJ1-1, the V gene TRBV6-6, with D possibly TRBD1 on 5 matching bases. This CDR3 spans 12 amino acids. The germline CDR1 and CDR2 sequences are MNHNY and SVGAGI (reference sequence). V was trimmed by 4 bases and J by 7 bases, leaving 10 bases between them.

The rearrangement links TRBV5-6 to TRBJ1-1; TRBD1 is a possible D gene (5 bases). The germline CDR1 and CDR2 sequences are SGHDT and YYEEEE. Between the trimmed V and J ends, which lost 4 bases and 6 bases, there was a span of 10 bases. CDR3 length: 12 amino acids. CDR3 sequence: CASSPGEAEAFF. Here the CDR3 DNA reads TGTGCCAGCAGCCCGGGGGAGGCTGAAGCTTTCTTT.

The chain recombines TRBV11-3 with TRBJ2-2; D gene ambiguous. V lost 5 bases and J lost 6, with 10 bases in between. Germline V gives CDR1 SGHNT, CDR2 YENEEA. CDR3 length: 13 amino acids. The CDR3 loop is CASSPPSAGELFF. The DNA for the CDR3 is TGTGCCAGCAGCCCCCCCAGCGCCGGGGAGCTGTTTTTT.

This clone was picked up a small number of times. The chain couples TRBV6-1 to TRBJ1-5; TRBD1 is a possible D gene (6 bases). Trimming left V 1 base short and J 4 bases short, with 8 bases between. The germline gives CDR1 MNHNS, CDR2 SASEGT. This CDR3 has 14 residues. The CDR3 reads CASSEGTANQPQHF. CDR3 nucleotides: TGTGCCAGCAGTGAAGGGACAGCTAATCAGCCCCAGCATTTT.

The chain employs TRBV28 and TRBJ2-6; D is possibly TRBD1 (5 bases). The CDR3 is made up of 16 amino acids. V was trimmed by 4 bases and J by 0 bases, leaving 10 bases between them. Germline assignment: CDR1 MDHEN and CDR2 SYDVKM. The CDR3 is CASSWTPRSGANVLTF. The CDR3 DNA reads as TGTGCCAGCAGTTGGACACCTCGCTCTGGGGCCAACGTCCTGACTTTC.

The chain is built from TRBV5-5 and TRBJ1-1; D gene uncertain. Germline values: CDR1 SGHKS, CDR2 YYEKEE (reference sequence). The V and J ends lost 4 bases and 8 bases respectively, with 21 bases between them. The CDR3 extends over 15 amino acids. This chain's CDR3 is CASSATGWRSPEAFF. CDR3 nucleotides: TGTGCCAGCAGCGCCACCGGGTGGCGAAGCCCCGAAGCTTTCTTT.

The chain carries TRBV29-1 and TRBJ2-3; D remains unclear. Germline CDR1 reads SQVTM; CDR2 reads ANQGSEA. This CDR3 comprises 13 residues. V was cut by 4 bases and J by 0 bases, with 8 bases left in between. CDR3 amino acids: CSVGPFSTDTQYF. For the CDR3, the DNA is TGCAGCGTTGGGCCTTTTAGCACAGATACGCAGTATTTT.

The gene calls are TRBV18 and TRBJ1-1; perhaps TRBD1 as D (5 bases). V lost 1 base to trimming and J lost 3 bases, with 6 bases between them. Germline V gives CDR1 KGHSH, CDR2 LQKENI. The CDR3 covers 13 residues. The CDR3 DNA sequence: TGTGCCAGCTCACCACGCAGGGACACTGAAGCTTTCTTT. Translation gives CASSPRRDTEAFF.

The rearrangement joins TRBV6-2 or TRBV6-3 to TRBJ2-1; TRBD2 aligns across 11 bases. Germline trimming cut 3 bases from V and 3 bases from J; bases unmatched to any gene: 4. CDR1 and CDR2 (germline): MNHEY, SVGEGT. This CDR3 region has 16 residues. CDR3 loop: CASSYATSGVYNEQFF. CDR3 in DNA: TGTGCCAGCAGTTATGCGACTAGCGGGGTCTACAATGAGCAGTTCTTC.

This chain joins TRBV19 and TRBJ1-5; unclear D gene. CDR1 is LNHDA, CDR2 SQIVND, per germline (reference sequence). V lost 3 bases and J lost 0, with 12 bases in between. The CDR3 is made up of 16 amino acids. CDR3 sequence: CASSITSYYSNQPQHF. DNA for the CDR3: TGTGCCAGTAGTATTACCAGTTATTATAGCAATCAGCCCCAGCATTTT.